The T cell receptor beta chain under discussion was sequenced for a study of CD8+ T cells in alopecia areata. Overall study: Tofacitinib administration to treated patients was oral, at 5 to 10 mg twice daily.

This clone has just a few counts. Its matching antigen is unknown. cDNA serving as the sequencing template came from extracted, reverse transcribed RNA. This table comes from immunoSEQ multiplex PCR, and its TCRdb copy is limited to in-frame clones, with some not included. Among 110,000 or so clones listed, roughly two fifths were seen once. This CDR3 region has 13 residues. Germline V gene data show CDR1 as SQVTM and CDR2 as ANQGSEA. Deletions cut 3 bases from V and 6 bases from J, with 12 bases between. PBMC-derived CD4+ and CD8+ T cells were sorted. Whole-study results and caveats: The study found higher clonality in lesional than normal scalp, especially in alopecia totalis/universalis.

This TCR derives from a human donor with alopecia areata. V is TRBV29-1 and J is TRBJ2-1, with D uncertain. Sequences were obtained from CD4+ T cells sorted from blood. CDR3 DNA: TGCAGCGTTGATTCTCCGAATCTCAATGAGCAGTTCTTC. This translates into CSVDSPNLNEQFF.